Listed here are 27 T cell receptor beta chains from one sample, sequenced in a study of cytomegalovirus exposure and HLA in healthy donors. The PCR used 60 Vbeta and 13 Jbeta primers. Only in-frame clones appear in the TCRdb table, and some are missing; sequencing was by immunoSEQ multiplex PCR. The table includes fewer than 110,000 clones, roughly 80% detected once. Input material: PBMCs. The receptors derive from a man aged 25-45 years in good health and CMV-seronegative.

V usage is TRBV7-9 and J usage is TRBJ1-1; possibly TRBD1 for D (5 bases). This CDR3 comprises 15 residues. With 5 bases removed from V and 0 bases from J, the gap between germline ends came to 13 bases. The germline CDR1 and CDR2 sequences are SEHNR and FQNEAQ (reference sequence). CDR3 sequence reads: CASSPTDSLNTEAFF. The CDR3 bases are TGTGCCAGCAGCCCCACCGACAGCTTGAACACTGAAGCTTTCTTT.

The genes are TRBV7-3 and TRBJ2-3; 7 nucleotides align to TRBD2. The CDR3 loop spans 14 amino acids. CDR1 is SGHTA and CDR2 is FQGTGA in the germline V gene. Unmatched junction bases numbered 2, after V lost 4 bases and J lost 1 base. The CDR3 sequence is CASSYAGGTDTQYF. The CDR3 DNA reads TGTGCCAGCAGCTATGCGGGGGGCACAGATACGCAGTATTTT.

V usage is TRBV4-1 and J usage is TRBJ2-7; D unresolved. Germline CDR1 is MGHRA and CDR2 is YSYEKL. The length of the CDR3 is 11 residues. V was clipped by 3 bases and J by 3 bases, with 3 bases between them. CDR3 sequence: CASSHNYEQYF. Here the CDR3 DNA reads TGCGCCAGCAGCCATAACTACGAGCAGTACTTC.

V is TRBV30 and J is TRBJ1-2; 8 bases map to TRBD1. The germline V gene has CDR1 GTSNPN and CDR2 SVGIG (reference sequence). Germline trimming cut 7 bases from V and 2 bases from J; bases unmatched to any gene: 6. The CDR3 spans 13 residues. The CDR3 loop is CASPAGGNYGYTF. In nucleotides, the CDR3 is TGTGCCTCCCCGGCAGGGGGCAACTATGGCTACACCTTC.

The CDR3 DNA follows: TGTGCCAGCAGCTCTCTCCTAGCGGGAACTTCCTACGAGCAGTACTTC. It codes for CASSSLLAGTSYEQYF. The rearrangement links TRBV2 to TRBJ2-7; 9 nucleotides match TRBD2. Germline CDR1 SNHLY, CDR2 FYNNEI. The CDR3 contains 16 residues. J gave up 1 base and V 6 bases, and 10 bases lay outside the gene matches. The full variable domain, its missing parts supplied by reference TRBV2 and TRBJ2-7, is EPEVTQTPSHQVTQMGQEVILRCVPISNHLYFYWYRQILGQKVEFLVSFYNNEISEKSEIFDDQFSVERPDGSNFTLKIRSTKLEDSAMYFCASSSLLAGTSYEQYFGPGTRLTVT.

This clone has only a few counts. The chain recombines TRBV7-3 with TRBJ1-1; D unclear. Germline assignment: CDR1 SGHTA and CDR2 FQGTGA. Deletions cut 0 bases from V and 0 bases from J, with 11 bases between. This CDR3 comprises 16 residues. This CDR3 reads CASSLTGPGMNTEAFF. CDR3 nucleotides: TGTGCCAGCAGCTTAACAGGGCCCGGGATGAACACTGAAGCTTTCTTT. Filled out from reference TRBV7-3 and TRBJ1-1, the complete variable domain reads GAGVSQTPSNKVTEKGKYVELRCDPISGHTALYWYRQSLGQGPEFLIYFQGTGAADDSGLPNDRFFAVRPEGSVSTLKIQRTERGDSAVYLCASSLTGPGMNTEAFFGQGTRLTVV.

This sequence joins TRBV5-1 and TRBJ1-1, with no clear D. The CDR3 is 13 residues long. From germline, CDR1 is SGHRS and CDR2 YFSETQ. V shed 1 base and J shed 5 bases, with 9 bases lying between them. The CDR3 DNA follows: TGCGCCAGCAGCTTGCCCGCGGGAACTGAAGCTTTCTTT. Translation: CASSLPAGTEAFF.

The chain is built from TRBV5-4 and TRBJ2-1; D is undetermined. V lost 2 bases and J 6 bases, leaving 9 bases between the germline ends. The CDR3 covers 13 residues. Germline loops: CDR1 SGHNT, CDR2 YYREEE (reference sequence). CDR3 region: CASSFGAGNEQFF. The CDR3 DNA reads TGTGCCAGCAGCTTCGGAGCCGGCAATGAGCAGTTCTTC. The whole variable domain, filled in from reference TRBV5-4 and TRBJ2-1, reads ETGVTQSPTHLIKTRGQQVTLRCSSQSGHNTVSWYQQALGQGPQFIFQYYREEENGRGNFPPRFSGLQFPNYSSELNVNALELDDSALYLCASSFGAGNEQFFGPGTRLTVL.

The chain employs TRBV19 and TRBJ1-1; possible D gene TRBD1, 6 bases. The ends were cut back, 1 base at V and 5 bases at J, with 11 bases in the middle. The CDR3 covers 14 residues. The V gene's germline CDR1 is LNHDA and CDR2 SQIVND (reference sequence). The CDR3 sequence is CASSIGATGTEAFF. The CDR3 DNA reads TGTGCCAGTAGTATAGGGGCGACAGGTACTGAAGCTTTCTTT.

The chain links TRBV11-2 to TRBJ2-2; maybe TRBD1 (5 bases). With 4 bases removed from V and 5 bases from J, the gap between germline ends came to 17 bases. Germline V gene data show CDR1 as SGHAT and CDR2 as FQNNGV. The CDR3 runs to 16 residues. The CDR3 spells CASSSKSGYRTGELFF. CDR3 nucleotide sequence: TGTGCCAGCAGCTCCAAATCGGGTTACAGGACCGGGGAGCTGTTTTTT.

The chain employs TRBV15 and TRBJ1-5; a possible D gene is TRBD1 (6 bases). The CDR3 covers 17 residues. Trimming removed 1 base from V and 3 bases from J, with 16 bases in between. The germline V gene encodes CDR1 LNHNV and CDR2 YYDKDF (reference sequence). CDR3 nucleotide sequence: TGTGCCACCAGCAGAGGTAGACAGGCCATACCCAATCAGCCCCAGCATTTT. It encodes CATSRGRQAIPNQPQHF.

V and J are TRBV5-4 and TRBJ1-2, with a weak D call TRBD1 (5 bases). Deletions cut 4 bases from V and 2 bases from J, with 15 bases between. This CDR3 comprises 15 residues. Germline V lookup: CDR1 SGHNT, CDR2 YYREEE (reference sequence). Written as DNA, the CDR3 is TGTGCCAGCAGCCAGTACTCCGGGGGGAACTATGGCTACACCTTC. This codes for CASSQYSGGNYGYTF.

The genes are TRBV4-1 and TRBJ2-1, with 15 positions matching TRBD2. This CDR3 has 17 residues. The J segment lost 7 bases and the V segment lost 4 bases, leaving 8 bases of the junction unmatched. CDR1 and CDR2 from the germline V gene are MGHRA and YSYEKL. CDR3 loop: CASSPRRGLAGGNEQFF. In DNA form, the CDR3 reads TGCGCCAGCAGCCCACGGCGCGGACTAGCGGGAGGGAATGAGCAGTTCTTC.

By frequency in the sample, this clone is medium-sized (0.01 to 0.1%). The CDR3 here is CASSDSGTSGSEQFF. The CDR3 DNA follows: TGTGCCAGCAGTGACTCGGGGACTAGCGGGAGTGAGCAGTTCTTC. The rearrangement joins TRBV6-4 to TRBJ2-1, with 14 positions matching TRBD2. Germline V lookup: CDR1 MRHNA, CDR2 SNTAGT. The V gene end was trimmed by 0 bases and the J gene end by 9 bases; junction bases not matched to a gene: 1. The CDR3 is 15 residues long.

This clone was seen just once. This chain joins TRBV14 and TRBJ2-1, with D tentatively TRBD1 (8 bases). The CDR3 runs 13 residues. Germline V gene sequence: CDR1 SGHDN, CDR2 FVKESK. Trimming removed 2 bases at V and 8 bases at J, with 10 bases between. The CDR3: CASSQTGGDEQFF. The CDR3 DNA reads as TGTGCCAGCAGCCAAACAGGGGGGGATGAGCAGTTCTTC.

The chain carries TRBV6-5 and TRBJ2-7; TRBD2 matches at 12 bases. V trimming: 6 bases; J trimming: 1 base; junction bases outside the gene matches: 1. This CDR3 is 14 amino acids long. Per germline, CDR1 MNHEY and CDR2 SVGAGI. For the CDR3, the DNA is TGTGCCAGCAGCACTAGCGGGAGGTCCTACGAGCAGTACTTC. Amino acids: CASSTSGRSYEQYF.

V gene TRBV29-1 combines with J gene TRBJ2-1; no firm D call. Trimming shortened V by 4 bases and J by 13 bases, and 14 bases separated the two germline ends. The CDR3 is 11 amino acids. Germline V gene sequence: CDR1 SQVTM, CDR2 ANQGSEA. The DNA of the CDR3 is TGCAGCGTTGTCAGGCTCAGCCAACAGTTCTTC. Translating it yields CSVVRLSQQFF.

The V call is TRBV28, the J call TRBJ2-7; D possibly corresponds to TRBD1 (6 bases). V lost 7 bases and J 7 bases, leaving 20 bases between the germline ends. Germline CDR1 MDHEN, CDR2 SYDVKM. The CDR3 is 14 residues long. The CDR3 reads CASKGSTGRGEQYF. CDR3 nucleotide sequence: TGTGCCAGCAAGGGTAGTACAGGGCGAGGGGAGCAGTACTTC.

This clone was picked up a small number of times. The gene calls are TRBV5-6 and TRBJ1-4; tentatively, D is TRBD1 (5 bases). The germline gives CDR1 SGHDT, CDR2 YYEEEE. Trimming stripped 4 bases from V and 9 bases from J, with 16 bases between. The CDR3 spans 14 residues. The CDR3 sequence is CASSQGLGYQKLFF. CDR3 nucleotides: TGTGCCAGCAGCCAGGGACTAGGGTACCAAAAACTGTTTTTT.

The V gene is TRBV4-1, the J gene TRBJ1-3; D possibly corresponds to TRBD1 (5 bases). Trimming cost V 0 bases and J 4 bases, with 13 bases left between them. The CDR3 spans 16 residues. Germline-derived CDR1 and CDR2 are MGHRA and YSYEKL. CDR3 nucleotide sequence: TGCGCCAGCAGCCAAGAGGGGCTGGGCGTCGGAAACACCATATATTTT. It yields the protein CASSQEGLGVGNTIYF.

The CDR3 DNA follows: TGCGCCAGCAGCCAACGGGCAGGGGGTGAAGCTTTCTTT. Its translation: CASSQRAGGEAFF. This chain connects TRBV4-1 to TRBJ1-1, with 7 bases lining up with TRBD1. Unmatched junction bases numbered 4, after V lost 2 bases and J lost 7 bases. The CDR3 spans 13 residues. Germline V gene sequence: CDR1 MGHRA, CDR2 YSYEKL.

The J gene is TRBJ2-2, the V gene TRBV25-1; 8 nucleotides align to TRBD1. Germline values: CDR1 MGHDK, CDR2 SYGVNS. V shed 5 bases and J 3 bases; nucleotides not matched to a gene: 5. The CDR3 extends over 15 amino acids. CDR3 region: CASSLGTGDTGELFF. Written as DNA, the CDR3 is TGTGCCAGCAGTCTCGGGACAGGCGACACCGGGGAGCTGTTTTTT.

In its sample, this clone was seen once. The chain carries TRBV30 and TRBJ1-2, with 8 bases aligning to TRBD1. The CDR3 contains 13 residues. Losses at the gene ends were 3 bases for V and 7 bases for J; bases not matched to a gene: 7. The germline CDR1 and CDR2 sequences are GTSNPN and SVGIG (reference sequence). CDR3 DNA: TGTGCCTGGAGAAAAACAGGGGGTACTGGCTACACCTTC. As protein: CAWRKTGGTGYTF.

The chain is built from TRBV29-1 and TRBJ2-3, with TRBD1 as a possible D gene (8 bases). The CDR3 contains 15 residues. Germline V lookup: CDR1 SQVTM, CDR2 ANQGSEA. The V end was cut by 4 bases, the J end by 4 bases, with 18 bases between. The CDR3: CSVGGGQGGADTQYF. Here the CDR3 DNA reads TGCAGCGTTGGCGGTGGACAGGGAGGGGCAGATACGCAGTATTTT.

In its sample, this clone was seen a few times. The V call is TRBV6-5, the J call TRBJ2-1; TRBD1 matches at 8 bases. The CDR3 loop spans 14 amino acids. Trimming took 5 bases from V and 6 from J; bases not matched to a gene: 6. In germline, CDR1 is MNHEY, CDR2 SVGAGI. The CDR3, as DNA: TGTGCCAGCAGTCGAGGACAGGGTCGCAATGAGCAGTTCTTC. This codes for CASSRGQGRNEQFF.

The J gene is TRBJ1-1, the V gene TRBV7-8; D not certain. Germline V gene lookup returns CDR1 SGHVS and CDR2 FQNEAQ. Trimming left V 6 bases short and J 1 base short, with 9 bases between. CDR3 length: 13 residues. CDR3 coding DNA: TGTGCCAGCAGGTATGCGGGGAACACTGAAGCTTTCTTT. Amino acid sequence: CASRYAGNTEAFF.

The chain uses TRBV11-2 and TRBJ2-6; D gene ambiguous. Germline V lookup: CDR1 SGHAT, CDR2 FQNNGV. V was shortened by 5 bases and J by 0 bases, with 5 bases between the two germline ends. This CDR3 is built from 14 residues. Here the CDR3 DNA reads TGTGCCAGCAGCGCACACTCTGGGGCCAACGTCCTGACTTTC. Amino acids: CASSAHSGANVLTF.